The clone carrying this TCR beta chain was detected only a few times. The data derive from a study of blood T cell repertoires in COVID-19. Looking at the study overall: T cells, B-cell-depleted T cells, or PBMCs supplied cDNA or gDNA.

The method was immunoSEQ multiplex PCR; TCRdb's version includes in-frame clones alone and lacks a portion of them. Here the sample spans approximately 33,000 clones, 75% to 90% being singletons. There are 18 residues in the CDR3. From germline, CDR1 is LNHDA and CDR2 SQIVND (reference sequence). V was shortened by 6 bases and J by 5 bases, with 26 bases between the two germline ends. Material: peripheral blood. The TCR sequence derives from a man aged 65 to 79 with acute or convalescent COVID-19. The J gene is TRBJ1-5, the V gene TRBV19; unclear D gene. The CDR3 reads CASSLTAGYGLRDQPQHF. DNA for the CDR3: TGTGCCAGTAGCCTGACCGCAGGTTATGGGTTAAGAGATCAGCCCCAGCATTTT.